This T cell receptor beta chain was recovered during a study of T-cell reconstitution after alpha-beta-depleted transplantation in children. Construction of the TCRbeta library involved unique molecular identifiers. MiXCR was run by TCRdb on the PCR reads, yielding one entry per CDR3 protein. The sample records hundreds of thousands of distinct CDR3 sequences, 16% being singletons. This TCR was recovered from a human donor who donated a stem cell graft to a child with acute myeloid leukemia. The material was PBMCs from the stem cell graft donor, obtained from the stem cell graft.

CDR3 loop: CASSLIGDPSANVLTF. CDR3 bases: TGTGCCAGCAGCCTGATCGGCGATCCATCGGCCAACGTCCTGACTTTC. This rearrangement joins TRBV11-2 to TRBJ2-6; D gene ambiguous. V lost 5 bases and J lost 6, with 17 bases in between. This CDR3 spans 16 amino acids. Germline V gene data show CDR1 as SGHAT and CDR2 as FQNNGV. Supplemented by reference TRBV11-2 and TRBJ2-6, the full variable domain reads EAGVAQSPRYKIIEKRQSVAFWCNPISGHATLYWYQQILGQGPKLLIQFQNNGVVDDSQLPKDRFSAERLKGVDSTLKIQPAKLEDSAVYLCASSLIGDPSANVLTFGAGSRLTVL.